The 28 T cell receptor beta chains listed next were all sequenced from one sample in a study of blood T cell repertoires in COVID-19. TCRdb's table, derived via immunoSEQ multiplex PCR, lists solely in-frame clones and lacks some. The sample shows 150,000 to 200,000 clones, about 87% of them seen only once. Source material: peripheral blood. The receptors derive from a man aged 55 to 70 with COVID-19, enrolled during active disease.

This rearrangement joins TRBV7-8 to TRBJ1-5; 10 nucleotides match TRBD1. The CDR3 consists of 14 residues. The germline V gene encodes CDR1 SGHVS and CDR2 FQNEAQ. V shed 4 bases and J 7 bases; nucleotides not matched to a gene: 4. The CDR3: CASSYDRGPQPQHF. The CDR3 DNA is TGTGCCAGCAGCTATGACAGGGGGCCCCAGCCCCAGCATTTT.

The chain is built from TRBV6-2 or TRBV6-3 and TRBJ1-1; 7 bases are a match to TRBD1. Germline V gene lookup returns CDR1 MNHEY and CDR2 SVGEGT. This CDR3 spans 13 amino acids. V lost 5 bases, J lost 4 bases, and 4 bases stayed unmatched. In nucleotides, the CDR3 is TGTGCCAGCAGTCCGGCAGGGGGCACTGAAGCTTTCTTT. It is translated as CASSPAGGTEAFF.

The chain employs TRBV6-1 and TRBJ1-5, with unresolved D. Per germline, CDR1 MNHNS and CDR2 SASEGT. The V end was cut by 2 bases, the J end by 3 bases, with 8 bases between. This CDR3 is 14 amino acids long. CDR3 protein: CASSETRHNQPQHF. Here the CDR3 DNA reads TGTGCCAGCAGTGAAACTCGCCACAATCAGCCCCAGCATTTT.

CDR3 loop: CASSPWQGLDYGYTF. The CDR3, as DNA: TGTGCCAGCAGCCCTTGGCAGGGCCTCGACTATGGCTACACCTTC. This sequence joins TRBV6-2 or TRBV6-3 and TRBJ1-2, with D possibly matching TRBD1 (5 bases). V lost 6 bases and J 3 bases, leaving 17 bases between the germline ends. The V gene's germline CDR1 is MNHEY and CDR2 SVGEGT. The CDR3 totals 15 residues.

The V call is TRBV4-3, the J call TRBJ2-5; 10 bases align to TRBD2. The CDR3 is made up of 17 amino acids. V shed 1 base, J shed 5 bases, and the junction held 10 bases outside the gene matches. The germline V gene encodes CDR1 LGHNA and CDR2 YSLEER. CDR3 residues: CASSQAIVAGGSETQYF. In nucleotides, the CDR3 is TGCGCCAGCAGCCAAGCTATTGTAGCGGGAGGAAGCGAGACCCAGTACTTC.

This rearrangement joins TRBV5-6 to TRBJ1-2, with a tentative D call TRBD1 (5 bases). Germline V gene sequence: CDR1 SGHDT, CDR2 YYEEEE. V lost 1 base and J lost 4, with 8 bases in between. The CDR3 consists of 13 residues. The CDR3 region has the DNA TGTGCCAGCAGCTTGCCCGGGGGCTATGGCTACACCTTC. Translation gives CASSLPGGYGYTF.

V gene TRBV7-9 combines with J gene TRBJ2-1, with a weak D call TRBD1 (6 bases). V dropped 2 bases and J dropped 7 bases, with 12 bases sitting between them. CDR1 is SEHNR, CDR2 FQNEAQ, per germline (reference sequence). This CDR3 spans 14 amino acids. The CDR3 DNA follows: TGTGCCAGCAGCTTATCTGGGGGCGGAAATGAGCAGTTCTTC. Residues: CASSLSGGGNEQFF.

A few counts support this clone. The chain carries TRBV24-1 and TRBJ2-5; 8 nucleotides align to TRBD2. Germline loops: CDR1 KGHDR, CDR2 SFDVKD. The CDR3 spans 14 residues. V shed 2 bases and J 4 bases; nucleotides not matched to a gene: 2. CDR3 in amino acids: CATSDWTSPETQYF. CDR3 DNA sequence: TGTGCCACCAGTGATTGGACTAGCCCAGAGACCCAGTACTTC.

To note about this clone: Additional DNA sequences in this sample encode the identical CDR3. V and J are TRBV6-2 or TRBV6-3 and TRBJ1-5; maybe TRBD1 (6 bases). Germline CDR1 MNHEY, CDR2 SVGEGT. The CDR3 consists of 15 residues. V was clipped by 0 bases and J by 2 bases, with 8 bases between them. CDR3 in amino acids: CASSYSTGGNQPQHF. DNA of the CDR3: TGTGCCAGCAGTTACTCGACAGGCGGCAATCAGCCCCAGCATTTT.

The chain uses TRBV27 and TRBJ1-1, with D perhaps matching TRBD1 (5 bases). Germline V gene data show CDR1 as MNHEY and CDR2 as SMNVEV (reference sequence). Trimming removed 2 bases at V and 0 bases at J, with 10 bases between. This CDR3 comprises 15 residues. The CDR3 spells CASSLAPGLNTEAFF. CDR3 DNA: TGTGCCAGCAGTTTAGCCCCAGGGTTGAACACTGAAGCTTTCTTT.

The rearrangement uses TRBV30 and TRBJ1-5; D gene uncertain. V was shortened by 1 base and J by 2 bases, with 9 bases between the two germline ends. Germline CDR1 and CDR2: GTSNPN and SVGIG (reference sequence). CDR3 length: 14 residues. The CDR3 nucleotides read TGTGCCTGGAGTGGAGGGCGGGGCAATCAGCCCCAGCATTTT. It is translated as CAWSGGRGNQPQHF.

The chain is built from TRBV27 and TRBJ2-4; possibly TRBD1 for D (6 bases). The CDR3 has 13 residues. The germline V gene encodes CDR1 MNHEY and CDR2 SMNVEV (reference sequence). V was shortened by 0 bases and J by 15 bases, with 15 bases between the two germline ends. The CDR3 is CASSLSDSSVWYF. For the CDR3, the DNA is TGTGCCAGCAGTTTATCGGACAGCTCTGTCTGGTACTTC.

The chain uses TRBV23-1 and TRBJ1-5; possibly TRBD1 for D (5 bases). TRBV23-1 is designated an ORF whose function remains uncertain. CDR3 length equals 17 residues. Deletions cut 11 bases from V and 6 bases from J, with 29 bases between. The CDR3 here is CASPGGCRRGVRQPQHF. CDR3 nucleotides: TGCGCCTCCCCCGGGGGGTGCCGGCGAGGAGTACGTCAGCCCCAGCATTTT.

In its sample, this clone was seen once. This specimen includes other DNA sequences encoding the same CDR3. The rearrangement links TRBV12-3 or TRBV12-4 to TRBJ1-1; D may be TRBD1 (5 bases). Deletions cut 5 bases from V and 1 base from J, with 8 bases between. The length of the CDR3 is 13 residues. Written as DNA, the CDR3 is TGTGCCAGCAGTCCGCAGGGGAACACTGAAGCTTTCTTT. It specifies CASSPQGNTEAFF.

This clone showed up just once. J is TRBJ2-5 and V is TRBV24-1, with D perhaps TRBD2 (6 bases). CDR3 length equals 15 residues. V was cut by 5 bases and J by 4 bases, with 16 bases left in between. The V gene's germline CDR1 is KGHDR and CDR2 SFDVKD. The CDR3: CATSVPAGGRETQYF. The DNA for the CDR3 is TGTGCCACCAGTGTCCCGGCCGGGGGAAGAGAGACCCAGTACTTC.

The sample holds one count of this clone. J is TRBJ2-3 and V is TRBV25-1, with no clear D. With 3 bases removed from V and 5 bases from J, the gap between germline ends came to 6 bases. Germline loops: CDR1 MGHDK, CDR2 SYGVNS. The CDR3 is 12 residues long. CDR3 sequence reads: CASSERRDTQYF. CDR3 DNA sequence: TGTGCCAGCAGTGAGAGGCGAGATACGCAGTATTTT.

CDR3 nucleotide sequence: TGTGCCATCAGTGAGCAGGGACAAAATCAGCCCCAGCATTTT. This gives the protein CAISEQGQNQPQHF. This chain uses TRBV10-3 with TRBJ1-5; TRBD1 is a possible D gene (6 bases). The CDR3 spans 14 residues. Germline assignment: CDR1 ENHRY and CDR2 SYGVKD. Trimming took 2 bases from V and 4 from J, leaving 9 bases between them.

The chain employs TRBV5-1 and TRBJ2-1, with a tentative D call TRBD2 (5 bases). Germline assignment: CDR1 SGHRS and CDR2 YFSETQ. Trimming left V 0 bases short and J 6 bases short, with 7 bases between. The CDR3 is 13 amino acids. Here the CDR3 DNA reads TGCGCCAGCAGCTTGGCCGAGGGCAATGAGCAGTTCTTC. Its protein is CASSLAEGNEQFF.

The rearrangement links TRBV19 to TRBJ2-5; 10 bases agree with TRBD1. The CDR3 has 15 residues. Germline CDR1 reads LNHDA; CDR2 reads SQIVND (reference sequence). Losses at the gene ends were 6 bases for V and 5 bases for J; bases not matched to a gene: 9. Written as DNA, the CDR3 is TGTGCCAGTAGATTGACGGGGACAGGGGTGGAGACCCAGTACTTC. This translates into CASRLTGTGVETQYF.

This clone was seen just once. The V call is TRBV2, the J call TRBJ2-2, with 8 bases aligning to TRBD2. The CDR3 spans 20 residues. With 5 bases clipped from V and 3 bases from J, the junction kept 20 bases outside the gene matches. The germline CDR1 and CDR2 sequences are SNHLY and FYNNEI. The CDR3 loop reads CASSSVVPGASGFYTGELFF. The CDR3 bases are TGTGCCAGCAGTTCCGTAGTTCCTGGGGCTAGCGGGTTTTACACCGGGGAGCTGTTTTTT.

This sequence joins TRBV19 and TRBJ1-4; 8 positions agree with TRBD1. Looked up from germline, CDR1 is LNHDA and CDR2 is SQIVND (reference sequence). With 5 bases clipped from V and 5 bases from J, the junction kept 4 bases outside the gene matches. This CDR3 region has 14 residues. This CDR3 reads CASSVRDRNEKLFF. The CDR3 DNA reads TGTGCCAGTAGTGTGAGGGACAGGAATGAAAAACTGTTTTTT.

Regarding this clone: The same CDR3 can be traced to other DNA sequences in this sample. This chain uses TRBV4-3 with TRBJ1-5; possible D gene TRBD1, 5 bases. This CDR3 region has 15 residues. The V gene lost 1 base and the J gene lost 1 base, with 8 bases spanning the gap. Germline V gene sequence: CDR1 LGHNA, CDR2 YSLEER. The CDR3 DNA follows: TGCGCCAGCAGCCAAGGAGCAGGGAGCAATCAGCCCCAGCATTTT. Protein: CASSQGAGSNQPQHF.

This clone was seen a single time. The rearrangement links TRBV7-2 to TRBJ1-3; D gene unclear. CDR3 length: 15 amino acids. V was trimmed by 5 bases and J by 1 base, leaving 12 bases between them. The germline CDR1 and CDR2 sequences are SGHTA and FQGNSA. This chain's CDR3 is CASSAVIGSGNTIYF. The DNA of the CDR3 is TGTGCCAGCAGCGCAGTCATCGGGTCTGGAAACACCATATATTTT. The complete variable domain, with remaining parts taken from reference TRBV7-2 and TRBJ1-3, reads GAGVSQSPSNKVTEKGKDVELRCDPISGHTALYWYRQSLGQGLEFLIYFQGNSAPDKSGLPSDRFSAERTGGSVSTLTIQRTQQEDSAVYLCASSAVIGSGNTIYFGEGSWLTVV.

The V gene is TRBV5-4, the J gene TRBJ1-6; 9 positions agree with TRBD1. CDR3 size: 15 residues. Germline lookup yields CDR1 SGHNT and CDR2 YYREEE (reference sequence). With V trimmed by 4 bases and J by 14 bases, 13 bases remained unmatched. The CDR3 is CASSPQGQGGTTLHF. The DNA of the CDR3 is TGTGCCAGCAGCCCGCAGGGACAGGGTGGGACGACCCTCCACTTT. Combining the CDR3 with reference TRBV5-4 and TRBJ1-6 gives the whole variable domain ETGVTQSPTHLIKTRGQQVTLRCSSQSGHNTVSWYQQALGQGPQFIFQYYREEENGRGNFPPRFSGLQFPNYSSELNVNALELDDSALYLCASSPQGQGGTTLHFGNGTRLTVT.

The chain carries TRBV9 and TRBJ1-6; 7 bases match TRBD1. The V segment lost 3 bases and the J segment 10 bases; nucleotides outside the gene matches: 10. CDR1 is SGDLS, CDR2 YYNGEE, per germline. The CDR3 has 15 residues. CDR3 DNA sequence: TGTGCCAGCAGCGCCCAGACAGGGATAAGGTCACCCCTCCACTTT. Translating gives CASSAQTGIRSPLHF.

The J gene is TRBJ1-3, the V gene TRBV27; 9 bases map to TRBD1. With V trimmed by 4 bases and J by 0 bases, 10 bases remained unmatched. This CDR3 region has 18 residues. The germline V gene has CDR1 MNHEY and CDR2 SMNVEV (reference sequence). The CDR3 sequence: CASSSPYRGRSSGNTIYF. CDR3 coding DNA: TGTGCCAGCAGTTCCCCTTACAGGGGGCGAAGCTCTGGAAACACCATATATTTT.

The gene calls are TRBV3-1 (or the pseudogene TRBV3-2) and TRBJ2-7, with D perhaps TRBD1 (6 bases). The CDR3 consists of 14 residues. Trimming stripped 0 bases from V and 1 base from J, with 7 bases between. Per germline, CDR1 LGHDT and CDR2 YNNKEL (reference sequence). The CDR3 bases are TGTGCCAGCAGCCAAGAGGGACATTCCTACGAGCAGTACTTC. Its protein is CASSQEGHSYEQYF.

The rearrangement uses TRBV3-1 (or the pseudogene TRBV3-2) and TRBJ1-1; possibly TRBD1 for D (6 bases). V gave up 1 base and J gave up 6 bases, with 24 bases separating them. This CDR3 comprises 18 residues. The V gene's germline CDR1 is LGHDT and CDR2 YNNKEL (reference sequence). In nucleotides, the CDR3 is TGTGCCAGCAGCCAAGTTCTCACAGGGCGGTCCTATGGCGCTGAAGCTTTCTTT. Translated, it gives CASSQVLTGRSYGAEAFF.